These 32 T cell receptor beta chains originate from one sample sequenced in a study of T-cell memory formation after mild COVID-19. TCRdb reanalysed the 5' RACE reads using MiXCR and keeps one entry per CDR3 protein. This sample has 150,000 to 200,000 distinct CDR3 sequences, with around 21% found just once. Source material: PBMCs or a T cell subset sorted from them (not recorded which). These receptors were taken from an adult woman who had mild COVID-19 (a few samples of this study predate the infection). Cell type and time point are not known.

The chain combines TRBV11-2 with TRBJ1-1; tentatively, D is TRBD1 (5 bases). Germline CDR1 reads SGHAT; CDR2 reads FQNNGV. V lost 1 base and J lost 9, with 15 bases in between. The CDR3 totals 14 residues. The CDR3 spells CASSLGGTAFKAFF. CDR3 bases: TGTGCCAGCAGCTTAGGAGGGACCGCCTTTAAAGCTTTCTTT.

The CDR3 nucleotides are TGTGCCAGCAGCGCAAGGGGGCAGGGACCTCAAGAGACCCAGTACTTC. Its protein product is CASSARGQGPQETQYF. This chain joins TRBV9 and TRBJ2-5; 7 bases are shared with TRBD1. The CDR3 is made up of 16 amino acids. Germline V CDR1 and CDR2: SGDLS, YYNGEE. The V gene end was trimmed by 3 bases and the J gene end by 2 bases; junction bases not matched to a gene: 10.

A few counts support this clonotype. The rearrangement uses TRBV2 and TRBJ1-1; possible D gene TRBD1, 6 bases. The V gene lost 3 bases and the J gene lost 0 bases, with 14 bases spanning the gap. Germline CDR1 SNHLY, CDR2 FYNNEI. CDR3 length: 16 amino acids. The CDR3 sequence: CASSEYFGTMNTEAFF. DNA of the CDR3: TGTGCCAGCAGTGAGTATTTTGGGACAATGAACACTGAAGCTTTCTTT.

The chain uses TRBV7-9 and TRBJ2-7; D is undetermined. V gave up 7 bases and J gave up 3 bases, with 13 bases separating them. This CDR3 region has 13 residues. CDR1 SEHNR and CDR2 FQNEAQ come from the germline V gene (reference sequence). The CDR3 DNA reads TGTGCCAGCACTGGCGGCGGTTACTACGAGCAGTACTTC. It translates to CASTGGGYYEQYF.

The gene calls are TRBV24-1 and TRBJ2-1; D is ambiguous. CDR1 is KGHDR, CDR2 SFDVKD, per germline. V dropped 4 bases and J dropped 0 bases, with 3 bases sitting between them. The CDR3 totals 13 residues. The DNA of the CDR3 is TGTGCCACCAGTGAGTTCTCCTACAATGAGCAGTTCTTC. It yields the protein CATSEFSYNEQFF.

The genes are TRBV24-1 and TRBJ2-5; D uncertain. Per the germline V gene, CDR1 is KGHDR and CDR2 is SFDVKD. The V gene lost 1 base and the J gene lost 5 bases, with 10 bases spanning the gap. The CDR3 extends over 14 amino acids. CDR3 loop: CATSDFPSPETQYF. CDR3 sequence (DNA): TGTGCCACCAGTGATTTCCCCAGCCCGGAGACCCAGTACTTC.

A few counts support this clonotype. This chain uses TRBV5-4 with TRBJ2-7; D uncertain. Germline loops: CDR1 SGHNT, CDR2 YYREEE (reference sequence). The V and J ends lost 3 bases and 5 bases respectively, with 15 bases between them. The CDR3 covers 14 residues. CDR3 DNA: TGTGCCAGCAGCTCTGCGCTCGGTCCCGACGAGCAGTACTTC. It codes for CASSSALGPDEQYF.

The gene calls are TRBV4-2 and TRBJ2-7, with D perhaps TRBD1 (6 bases). The CDR3 contains 15 residues. Germline CDR1 and CDR2: LGHNA and YNFKEQ. The V end lost 1 base, the J end lost 2 bases, and 12 bases lay between the germline ends. The chain's CDR3 is CASSQAPTGAYEQYF. Written as DNA, the CDR3 is TGTGCCAGCAGCCAAGCCCCGACAGGCGCCTACGAGCAGTACTTC.

This sequence joins TRBV12-3 or TRBV12-4 and TRBJ2-3, with D possibly matching TRBD2 (7 bases). With 4 bases removed from V and 2 bases from J, the gap between germline ends came to 19 bases. The CDR3 length is 17 residues. Here the CDR3 DNA reads TGTGCCAGCAGTTGGGGGCAGGGAGCGGGGCTCACAGATACGCAGTATTTT. It is translated as CASSWGQGAGLTDTQYF.

The sample holds a few counts of this clonotype. The chain uses TRBV20-1 and TRBJ2-5; TRBD2 agrees at 7 bases. Trimming removed 3 bases from V and 0 bases from J; junction bases left unmatched: 7. The CDR3 totals 15 residues. Per germline, CDR1 DFQATT and CDR2 SNEGSKA (reference sequence). The CDR3 region has the DNA TGCAGTGCTAGGGTAGCGGGTGGGTACCAAGAGACCCAGTACTTC. Encoded protein: CSARVAGGYQETQYF.

The chain uses TRBV19 and TRBJ1-1; D is ambiguous. The CDR3 loop spans 14 amino acids. V was pared by 3 bases and J by 4 bases, with 12 bases between. The germline V gene has CDR1 LNHDA and CDR2 SQIVND (reference sequence). The CDR3 sequence: CASSIGGRGTEAFF. The CDR3 coding sequence is TGTGCCAGTAGTATCGGAGGAAGAGGCACTGAAGCTTTCTTT.

This clonotype was seen repeatedly, ten times or more. Sequence at one end of the junction differs from germline and may be a read error. The chain is built from TRBV12-3 or TRBV12-4 and TRBJ2-4, with TRBD1 identical over 8 bases. The CDR3 length is 13 residues. CDR3 nucleotides: TGTGCCAGCAGCGACGAGGCAGGGGGCGATCTGAACTTC. This translates into CASSDEAGGDLNF.

V and J are TRBV11-2 and TRBJ2-2; 9 positions agree with TRBD2. Germline CDR1 is SGHAT and CDR2 is FQNNGV. CDR3 length equals 15 residues. The junction had 0 bases not matched to a gene; V was cut back by 1 base and J by 3 bases. CDR3 region: CASSLASGDTGELFF. Here the CDR3 DNA reads TGTGCCAGCAGCTTAGCTAGCGGGGACACCGGGGAGCTGTTTTTT.

The chain carries TRBV7-9 and TRBJ2-2; D tentatively reads TRBD1 or TRBD2 (6 bases each). The ends were cut back, 7 bases at V and 1 base at J, with 19 bases in the middle. There are 17 residues in the CDR3. CDR1 and CDR2 from the germline V gene are SEHNR and FQNEAQ (reference sequence). CDR3 protein: CASTTRLGGENTGELFF. The CDR3 coding sequence is TGTGCCAGCACCACTCGGCTCGGGGGCGAGAACACCGGGGAGCTGTTTTTT.

The V gene is TRBV5-1, the J gene TRBJ1-1, with no clear D. Looked up from germline, CDR1 is SGHRS and CDR2 is YFSETQ. V gave up 0 bases and J gave up 0 bases, with 6 bases separating them. The CDR3 consists of 14 residues. The CDR3 protein is CASSLVGVNTEAFF. The CDR3 coding sequence is TGCGCCAGCAGCTTGGTGGGAGTGAACACTGAAGCTTTCTTT.

The V call is TRBV9, the J call TRBJ2-1, with D maybe TRBD1 (5 bases). The germline V gene has CDR1 SGDLS and CDR2 YYNGEE. The CDR3 has 12 amino acids. V was trimmed by 0 bases and J by 9 bases, leaving 7 bases between them. The CDR3 sequence: CASSVGGSEQFF. The CDR3 region has the DNA TGTGCCAGCAGCGTAGGGGGCAGTGAGCAGTTCTTC.

The sample holds a few counts of this clonotype. The rearrangement uses TRBV10-3 and TRBJ2-1; TRBD1 aligns across 10 bases. The V segment lost 2 bases and the J segment 4 bases; nucleotides outside the gene matches: 2. Germline loops: CDR1 ENHRY, CDR2 SYGVKD. CDR3 length equals 15 residues. CDR3 coding DNA: TGTGCCATCAGTGAGAGGACAGGGGGGTACAATGAGCAGTTCTTC. Translated, it gives CAISERTGGYNEQFF.

The J gene is TRBJ2-7, the V gene TRBV27; D is possibly TRBD2 (5 bases). V dropped 3 bases and J dropped 5 bases, with 11 bases sitting between them. In germline, CDR1 is MNHEY, CDR2 SMNVEV (reference sequence). The CDR3 is 13 residues long. The CDR3 DNA is TGTGCCAGCAGTTTTTTCCTGGGAGACGAGCAGTACTTC. Encoded protein: CASSFFLGDEQYF.

This rearrangement joins TRBV4-2 to TRBJ2-7, with 9 bases fitting TRBD2. This CDR3 has 16 amino acids. Germline V gene data show CDR1 as LGHNA and CDR2 as YNFKEQ. Trimming removed 1 base from V and 3 bases from J; junction bases left unmatched: 7. DNA for the CDR3: TGTGCCAGCAGCCAAGTGAGTAGCGGGAGCTTCTACGAGCAGTACTTC. This codes for CASSQVSSGSFYEQYF.

The gene calls are TRBV12-3 or TRBV12-4 and TRBJ2-3; the match to TRBD2 covers 7 bases. The CDR3 runs to 19 residues. J lost 2 bases, V lost 3 bases, and 17 bases had no gene match. The CDR3 sequence is CASSFIGWVSGEDTDTQYF. The DNA of the CDR3 is TGTGCCAGCAGTTTTATAGGTTGGGTGAGCGGGGAAGACACAGATACGCAGTATTTT.

The chain has TRBV20-1 and TRBJ2-3; 10 bases agree with TRBD2. The CDR3 extends over 16 amino acids. Germline V gene data show CDR1 as DFQATT and CDR2 as SNEGSKA (reference sequence). V was clipped by 3 bases and J by 2 bases; unmatched bases: 8. DNA for the CDR3: TGCAGTGCTAGTGCGGTAACTAGCGGGGTCACAGATACGCAGTATTTT. This sequence encodes CSASAVTSGVTDTQYF.

This clonotype was detected many times. V gene TRBV12-3 or TRBV12-4 combines with J gene TRBJ1-3; 7 bases are a match to TRBD1. This CDR3 has 13 amino acids. Trimming at V came to 10 bases and at J to 2 bases, leaving 5 bases not matched to a gene. Here the CDR3 DNA reads TGTGCCACCCAGGGGGGGCCTGGAAACACCATATATTTT. Its protein product is CATQGGPGNTIYF.

This clonotype appeared a few times. The chain uses TRBV10-3 and TRBJ2-7; D is perhaps TRBD1 or TRBD2 (5 bases each). Trimming pared 2 bases from V and 2 bases from J, leaving 10 bases between. Germline values: CDR1 ENHRY, CDR2 SYGVKD. This CDR3 comprises 14 residues. The CDR3 is CAISESTGPYEQYF. DNA for the CDR3: TGTGCCATCAGTGAGAGTACGGGACCCTACGAGCAGTACTTC.

The chain combines TRBV4-1 with TRBJ1-2; possible D gene TRBD1, 5 bases. V was pared by 3 bases and J by 7 bases, with 21 bases between. The CDR3 covers 16 residues. In germline, CDR1 is MGHRA, CDR2 YSYEKL. The CDR3 here is CASSQARTGALTGYTF. The CDR3 bases are TGCGCCAGCAGCCAGGCCAGAACCGGGGCGCTGACTGGCTACACCTTC.

The chain is built from TRBV24-1 and TRBJ2-2; 9 bases agree with TRBD1. The CDR3 extends over 15 amino acids. V dropped 3 bases and J dropped 4; count of bases not matched to a gene: 2. The germline gives CDR1 KGHDR, CDR2 SFDVKD. The CDR3 sequence: CATSDTGQGTGELFF. Here the CDR3 DNA reads TGTGCCACCAGTGATACGGGACAGGGCACCGGGGAGCTGTTTTTT.

V and J are TRBV9 and TRBJ2-7; weak D call: TRBD2 (7 bases). In germline, CDR1 is SGDLS, CDR2 YYNGEE. V was shortened by 4 bases and J by 3 bases, with 17 bases between the two germline ends. The CDR3 covers 15 residues. CDR3 loop: CASSRGRDKDYEQYF. In nucleotides, the CDR3 is TGTGCCAGCAGCCGGGGGAGGGACAAGGACTACGAGCAGTACTTC.

This clonotype was observed a handful of times. The CDR3 spells CASSLVAGDNSPLHF. The DNA of the CDR3 is TGTGCCAGCAGCTTAGTGGCGGGGGATAATTCACCCCTCCACTTT. The rearrangement uses TRBV7-9 and TRBJ1-6, with D possibly being TRBD1 (5 bases). Germline CDR1 reads SEHNR; CDR2 reads FQNEAQ (reference sequence). V was cut by 1 base and J by 5 bases, with 9 bases left in between. This CDR3 region has 15 residues.

The J gene is TRBJ1-1, the V gene TRBV9; D gene unclear. Germline values: CDR1 SGDLS, CDR2 YYNGEE. V lost 0 bases, J lost 1 base, and 7 bases lay in between. This CDR3 has 14 residues. The CDR3 reads CASSVAGPNTEAFF. The CDR3 coding sequence is TGTGCCAGCAGCGTAGCTGGCCCGAACACTGAAGCTTTCTTT.

This clonotype turned up a few times. V usage is TRBV7-2 and J usage is TRBJ1-2; possibly TRBD1 for D (5 bases). V lost 4 bases and J lost 4, with 13 bases in between. Germline CDR1 reads SGHTA; CDR2 reads FQGNSA. CDR3 length: 14 amino acids. CDR3 DNA sequence: TGTGCCAGCAGCTCGGTAGGGGCTGGCTATGGCTACACCTTC. Its protein product is CASSSVGAGYGYTF.

This clonotype was observed a handful of times. V usage is TRBV19 and J usage is TRBJ2-7; 7 bases are shared with TRBD1. Trimming at V came to 6 bases and at J to 2 bases, leaving 4 bases not matched to a gene. CDR3 length: 13 amino acids. Germline CDR1 and CDR2: LNHDA and SQIVND (reference sequence). The CDR3 protein is CASSEGTAYEQYF. The CDR3, as DNA: TGTGCCAGTAGCGAGGGGACAGCCTACGAGCAGTACTTC.

This clonotype appeared a few times. The rearrangement joins TRBV25-1 to TRBJ2-7; 8 bases map to TRBD1. This CDR3 region has 13 residues. Germline V CDR1 and CDR2: MGHDK, SYGVNS. V shed 4 bases, J shed 3 bases, and the junction held 2 bases outside the gene matches. In DNA form, the CDR3 reads TGTGCCAGCAGTGGGGACAGGATCTACGAGCAGTACTTC. Translated, it gives CASSGDRIYEQYF.

This clonotype was seen more than once but under ten times. This chain links TRBV20-1 with TRBJ2-3, with TRBD2 matching 14 bases. CDR3 size: 18 residues. Germline-derived CDR1 and CDR2 are DFQATT and SNEGSKA (reference sequence). Losses at the gene ends were 3 bases for V and 1 base for J; bases not matched to a gene: 9. CDR3 region: CSARAGLAGVDGTDTQYF. Here the CDR3 DNA reads TGCAGTGCTAGGGCGGGACTAGCGGGGGTAGACGGCACAGATACGCAGTATTTT.